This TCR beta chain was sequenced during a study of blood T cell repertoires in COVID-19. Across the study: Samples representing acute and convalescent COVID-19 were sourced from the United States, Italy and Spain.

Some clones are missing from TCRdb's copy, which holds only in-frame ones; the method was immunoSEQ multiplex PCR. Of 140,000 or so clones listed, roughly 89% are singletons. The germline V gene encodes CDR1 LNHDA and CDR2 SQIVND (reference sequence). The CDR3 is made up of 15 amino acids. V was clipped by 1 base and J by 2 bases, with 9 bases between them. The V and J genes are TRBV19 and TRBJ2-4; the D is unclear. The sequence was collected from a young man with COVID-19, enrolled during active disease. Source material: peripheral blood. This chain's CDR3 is CASSIVSRTKNIQYF. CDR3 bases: TGTGCCAGTAGTATAGTGAGCCGTACCAAAAACATTCAGTACTTC.